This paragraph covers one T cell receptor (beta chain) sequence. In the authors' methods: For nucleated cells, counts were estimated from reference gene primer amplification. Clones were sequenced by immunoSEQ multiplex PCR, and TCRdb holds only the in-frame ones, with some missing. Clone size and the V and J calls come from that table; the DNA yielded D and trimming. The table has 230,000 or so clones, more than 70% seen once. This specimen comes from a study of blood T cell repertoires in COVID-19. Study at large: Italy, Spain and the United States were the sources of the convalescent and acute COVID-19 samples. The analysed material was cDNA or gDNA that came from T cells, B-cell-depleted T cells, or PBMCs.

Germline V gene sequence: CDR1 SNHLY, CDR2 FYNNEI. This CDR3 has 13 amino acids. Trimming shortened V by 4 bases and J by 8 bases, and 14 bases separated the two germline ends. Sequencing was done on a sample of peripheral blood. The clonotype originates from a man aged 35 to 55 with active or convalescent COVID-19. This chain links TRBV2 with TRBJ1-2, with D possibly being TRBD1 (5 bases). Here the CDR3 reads CASSVGGARGYTF. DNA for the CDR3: TGTGCCAGCAGTGTGGGTGGGGCGCGCGGCTACACCTTC.